A selection of T cell receptor beta chains follows, all from one sample in a study of monozygotic twins with inflammatory bowel disease. TCRdb re-called the 5' RACE reads, yielding one record per CDR3 amino acid sequence without DNA. Its table lists over 200,000 distinct CDR3 sequences. Sequenced sample: blood. These receptors were obtained from a human donor with ulcerative colitis or Crohn's disease, or a healthy co-twin of an affected twin (not recorded which). CDR3s include the opening cysteine and the closing phenylalanine or tryptophan.

j_call cdr3_length v_call cdr3_aa
TRBJ2-7 13 TRBV6-5 CASSYGGIYEQYF
TRBJ2-7 15 TRBV20-1 CSARVTSGLPYEQYF
TRBJ2-7 14 TRBV7-8 CASSLGGALDEQYF
TRBJ1-6 14 TRBV30 CAWNKDRDNSPLHF
TRBJ2-1 13 TRBV11-2 CASEGISYNEQFF
TRBJ1-1 13 TRBV2 CASSFMRDTEAFF
TRBJ1-1 12 TRBV28 CASRDSNTEAFF
TRBJ2-3 16 TRBV15 CATSRDTLAGDDTQYF
TRBJ2-1 11 TRBV20-1 CSAGGHNEQFF
TRBJ1-1 15 TRBV7-9 CASSPRTGTRTEAFF
TRBJ2-2 15 TRBV7-2 CASSFPQGRTGELFF
TRBJ1-5 14 TRBV6-5 CASSYIGGTGPQHF
TRBJ1-1 16 TRBV12-3/TRBV12-4 CASSLQGRAANTEAFF
TRBJ2-7 15 TRBV6-2/TRBV6-3 CASSFLGQASYEQYF
TRBJ1-6 16 TRBV5-1 CASSLNVYSYNSPLHF
TRBJ1-2 13 TRBV18 CASSETAGYGYTF
TRBJ1-1 14 TRBV6-1 CASRGGYVNTEAFF
TRBJ2-3 12 TRBV28 CASSQLTDTQYF
TRBJ1-1 17 TRBV5-6 CASSFRSTAAWNTEAFF
TRBJ2-2 16 TRBV7-9 CASSPAGGRNTGELFF
TRBJ2-3 13 TRBV5-1 CASSLGLHDTQYF
TRBJ2-7 16 TRBV9 CPSSTGTSGTDYEQYF
TRBJ2-2 16 TRBV28 CASSFVDGRGTGELFF
TRBJ2-3 15 TRBV5-4 CASSPDRGLADTQYF
TRBJ1-1 14 TRBV5-1 CASSLAGSGTEAFF
TRBJ1-1 14 TRBV5-6 CASSLRGPSTEAFF
TRBJ1-1 14 TRBV7-2 CASILGTGNTEAFF
TRBJ2-7 15 TRBV5-4 CASSPGLAEQYEQYF
TRBJ1-1 14 TRBV29-1 CSVGGITMNTEAFF
TRBJ2-7 15 TRBV4-2 CASSQVPTGANEQYF
TRBJ2-7 13 TRBV7-2 CASSRGVSYEQYF
TRBJ1-1 14 TRBV7-2 CASTQERGLTEAFF
TRBJ1-1 16 TRBV18 CASSPPNRVGDTEAFF
TRBJ2-1 13 TRBV5-1 CASRASGGNEQFF
TRBJ1-2 12 TRBV20-1 CSATGDRYGYTF
TRBJ2-3 17 TRBV20-1 CSARGGLAGGPTDTQYF
TRBJ2-1 14 TRBV19 CASSIYSPYNEQFF
TRBJ2-1 15 TRBV29-1 CSTGGGSPSYNEQFF
TRBJ1-5 14 TRBV7-2 CASSSRQGGQPQHF
TRBJ2-1 16 TRBV28 CASSDAGTGFYNEQFF
TRBJ2-1 14 TRBV18 CASSPRGGVNEQFF
TRBJ1-2 17 TRBV12-3/TRBV12-4 CASSLEVIGRGNYGYTF
TRBJ2-5 16 TRBV6-1 CASSESRQGALETQYF
TRBJ1-1 14 TRBV5-1 CASSGGPMNTEAFF
TRBJ2-1 18 TRBV4-2 CASSQAPGGLAVYNEQFF
TRBJ1-2 16 TRBV20-1 CSAVPGGSLSNYGYTF
TRBJ2-7 14 TRBV27 CASSPGTGVYEQYF
TRBJ1-5 18 TRBV19 CASTPTGTLLYGNQPQHF